The clone carrying this T cell receptor beta chain was recorded only once. Its antigen is not known. This specimen comes from a study of cytomegalovirus exposure and HLA in healthy donors. General study points: It was taken for granted in presence/absence analyses that sequencing depth across donors was roughly uniform.

CDR3 length equals 17 residues. Germline CDR1 and CDR2: SGHAT and FQNNGV. J was trimmed by 6 bases and V by 5 bases; bases with no gene match: 17. Use of 60 Vbeta and 13 Jbeta primers characterized the PCR. The protocol was immunoSEQ multiplex PCR, while the TCRdb copy is restricted to in-frame clones and leaves out a portion. The repertoire holds roughly 92,000 clones, with around 81% as singletons. This clonotype originated in a woman aged 70-85 years in good health and CMV-seropositive. The sample was PBMCs. This sequence joins TRBV11-2 and TRBJ2-3, with 7 positions matching TRBD1. In DNA, the CDR3 is TGTGCCAGCAGCCCCGGGACAGCCTCGGGAAGTGGGGATACGCAGTATTTT. Amino acid sequence: CASSPGTASGSGDTQYF.